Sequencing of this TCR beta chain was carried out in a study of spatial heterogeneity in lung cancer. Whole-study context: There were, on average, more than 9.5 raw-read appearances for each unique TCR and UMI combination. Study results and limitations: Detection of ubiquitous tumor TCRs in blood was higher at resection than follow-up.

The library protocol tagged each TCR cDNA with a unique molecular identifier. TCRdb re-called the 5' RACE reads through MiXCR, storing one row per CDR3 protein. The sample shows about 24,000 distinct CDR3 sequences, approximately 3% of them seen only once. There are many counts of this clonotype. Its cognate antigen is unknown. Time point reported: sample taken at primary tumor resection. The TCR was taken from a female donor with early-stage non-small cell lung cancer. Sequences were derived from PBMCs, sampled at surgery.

The CDR3 loop reads CASSQPTGLNGPQYF. In DNA form, the CDR3 reads TGCGCCAGCAGCCAACCAACGGGACTCAACGGGCCGCAGTATTTT. The rearrangement uses TRBV4-1 and TRBJ2-3; the D gene is possibly TRBD2 (6 bases). CDR3 length: 15 amino acids. Trimming removed 2 bases at V and 10 bases at J, with 19 bases between. Germline V gene data show CDR1 as MGHRA and CDR2 as YSYEKL.